Following are 3 T cell receptor beta chains from one sample sequenced in a study of human T cells and chemical hapten exposure. As to time point: patch test 1, 2 weeks after DPC sensitization. The treatment: therapeutic diphenylcyclopropenone sensitization with weekly scalp DPC. TCRdb ran MiXCR on the RACE reads and lists one entry per CDR3 protein. This table has roughly 86,000 distinct CDR3 sequences, about 10% appearing once. The sample consisted of whole blood, taken in connection with sensitization to the hapten diphenylcyclopropenone (DPC). The receptors shown here come from a man aged 40-55 years with alopecia areata. Some clones in this sample may be carry-over from other donors' samples.

The chain links TRBV30 to TRBJ1-5, with 8 positions matching TRBD1. Unmatched junction bases numbered 6, after V lost 1 base and J lost 7 bases. The length of the CDR3 is 14 residues. Germline-derived CDR1 and CDR2 are GTSNPN and SVGIG (reference sequence). CDR3 in DNA: TGTGCCTGGAGTGAAGGGACAGGTCGGCAGCCCCAGCATTTT. Translated, it gives CAWSEGTGRQPQHF.

J is TRBJ1-5 and V is TRBV2; D gene ambiguous. This CDR3 is built from 12 residues. V gave up 3 bases and J gave up 11 bases, with 11 bases separating them. The V gene's germline CDR1 is SNHLY and CDR2 FYNNEI. CDR3 in amino acids: CASSDPPAAQHF. CDR3 in DNA: TGTGCCAGCAGTGACCCCCCGGCTGCCCAGCATTTT.

In this sample, this clonotype turned up once. V gene TRBV7-8 combines with J gene TRBJ2-5; a weak D match, TRBD2 (6 bases). From germline, CDR1 is SGHVS and CDR2 FQNEAQ. Deletions cut 5 bases from V and 1 base from J, with 17 bases between. The CDR3 consists of 16 residues. In DNA form, the CDR3 reads TGTGCCAGCAGCCAAGCCTTGGGGCGGGGCCAAGAGACCCAGTACTTC. The encoded protein is CASSQALGRGQETQYF.